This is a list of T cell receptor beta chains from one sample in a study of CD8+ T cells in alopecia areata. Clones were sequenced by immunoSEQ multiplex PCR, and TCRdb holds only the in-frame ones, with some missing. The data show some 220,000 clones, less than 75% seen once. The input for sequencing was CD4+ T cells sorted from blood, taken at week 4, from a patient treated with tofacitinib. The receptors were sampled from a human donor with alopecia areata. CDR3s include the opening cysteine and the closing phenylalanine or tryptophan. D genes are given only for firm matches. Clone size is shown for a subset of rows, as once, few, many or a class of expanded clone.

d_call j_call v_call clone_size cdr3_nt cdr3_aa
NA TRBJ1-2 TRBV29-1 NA TGCAGCGTTGAAAGAAGCGGCTACACCTTC CSVERSGYTF
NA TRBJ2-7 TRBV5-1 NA TGCGCCAGCAGCGTGAACAGGATCTACGAGCAGTACTTC CASSVNRIYEQYF
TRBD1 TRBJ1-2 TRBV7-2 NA TGTGCCAGCAGCATAAAAGCCGGGACAGGGGGCGATGGCTACACCTTC CASSIKAGTGGDGYTF
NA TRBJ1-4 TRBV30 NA TGTGCCTGGGCGAGGGGGGAAAAACTGTTTTTT CAWARGEKLFF
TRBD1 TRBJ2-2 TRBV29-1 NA TGCAGCGTTGTGAACAGGGGCACCGGGGAGCTGTTTTTT CSVVNRGTGELFF
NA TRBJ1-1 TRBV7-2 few TGTGCCAGCAGCCTCCTTGGTGGGGGCAATGCCCCAACTGAAGCTTTCTTT CASSLLGGGNAPTEAFF
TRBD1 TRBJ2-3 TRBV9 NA TGTGCCAGCAGCTTCGGACAGGTCGGCACAGATACGCAGTATTTT CASSFGQVGTDTQYF
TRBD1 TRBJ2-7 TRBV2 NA TGTGCCAGCAGTGACGACAGGGACTACGAGCAGTACTTC CASSDDRDYEQYF
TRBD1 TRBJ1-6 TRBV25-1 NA TGTGCCAGCAGTGAGACCGGGACAGGGAGTTCACCCCTCCACTTT CASSETGTGSSPLHF
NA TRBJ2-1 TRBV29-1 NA TGCAGCGTGCGACGTTACACCAAACCCAATGAGCAGTTCTTC CSVRRYTKPNEQFF
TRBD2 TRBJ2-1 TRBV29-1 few TGCAGCGTTGTAGCGGGGGGTCCCTACAATGAGCAGTTCTTC CSVVAGGPYNEQFF
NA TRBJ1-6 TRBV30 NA TGTGCCTGGAGGCAGCGCGATAATTCACCCCTCCACTTT CAWRQRDNSPLHF
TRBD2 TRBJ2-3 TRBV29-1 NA TGCAGCGTGGGACTAGTCGTAGGCACAGATACGCAGTATTTT CSVGLVVGTDTQYF
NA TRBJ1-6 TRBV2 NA TGTGCCAGCACGGGGGCGGAGAATTCACCCCTCCACTTT CASTGAENSPLHF
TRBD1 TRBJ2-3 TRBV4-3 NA TGCGCCAGCAGCGTAGACAGGGGTTCGCAGTATTTT CASSVDRGSQYF
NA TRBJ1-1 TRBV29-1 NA TGCAGCGTTAGCGGGTTATTGCCTGAAGCTTTCTTT CSVSGLLPEAFF
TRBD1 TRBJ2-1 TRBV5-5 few TGTGCCAGCAGCTTGGGACAGGGGGGCTACAATGAGCAGTTCTTC CASSLGQGGYNEQFF
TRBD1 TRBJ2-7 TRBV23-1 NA TGCGCCAGCAGCTTTAAGGGGGCGCTTGGGCGGTCGAACGAGCAGTACTTC CASSFKGALGRSNEQYF
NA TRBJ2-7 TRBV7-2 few TGTGCCAGCAGCTTAGCGAGTCTCGAGCAGTACTTC CASSLASLEQYF
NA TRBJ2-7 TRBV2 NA TGTGCCAGCACGGGTCGTACCCCTCCCTACGAGCAGTACTTC CASTGRTPPYEQYF
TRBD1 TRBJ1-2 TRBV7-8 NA TGTGCCAGCAGTCTAATGCACCCAGGACAGGGGACTAACTATGGCTACACCTTC CASSLMHPGQGTNYGYTF
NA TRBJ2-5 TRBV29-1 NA TGCAGCGCCCTAATGGGGGAGACCCAGTACTTC CSALMGETQYF
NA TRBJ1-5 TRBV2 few TGTGCCAGCAGTGTCTTTAGAATCGGCAATCAGCCCCAGCATTTT CASSVFRIGNQPQHF
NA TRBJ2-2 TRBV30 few TGTGCCTGGACTAGCATTACCGGGGAGCTGTTTTTT CAWTSITGELFF
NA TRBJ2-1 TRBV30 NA TGTGCCTGGAGTGTAACAGGACCGGTATTGAATGAGCAGTTCTTC CAWSVTGPVLNEQFF
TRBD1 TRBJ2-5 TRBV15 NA TGTGCCACCAGCACAAAACAGGGGTTGCAGGAGACCCAGTACTTC CATSTKQGLQETQYF
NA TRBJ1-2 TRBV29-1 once TGCAGCGCTGCATTACAGGGCCTGGCCAATGGCTACACCTTC CSAALQGLANGYTF
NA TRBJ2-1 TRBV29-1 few TGCAGCGTTGTGAGGGTGAGCTCCTACAATGAGCAGTTCTTC CSVVRVSSYNEQFF
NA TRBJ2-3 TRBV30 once TGTGCCTGGAGTGCCGGGGCCAGAGGCACAGATACGCAGTATTTT CAWSAGARGTDTQYF
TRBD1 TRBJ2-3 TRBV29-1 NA TGCAGCGTTGGTGGACAGGGGGCTGGCACAGATACGCAGTATTTT CSVGGQGAGTDTQYF
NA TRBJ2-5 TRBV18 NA TGTGCCAGCTCAACCGGGACGGCAAAAGAGACCCAGTACTTC CASSTGTAKETQYF
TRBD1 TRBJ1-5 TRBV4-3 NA TGCGCCAGCAGCCAAGATTGGGACAGCAGTAAGGCCCAGCATTTT CASSQDWDSSKAQHF
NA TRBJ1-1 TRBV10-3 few TGTGCCATCAGTGAGGTCCGTGGGGGGCGCATAGTCACTGAAGCTTTCTTT CAISEVRGGRIVTEAFF
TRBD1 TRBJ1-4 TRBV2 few TGTGCCAGCAGTCGGGACAGTCGGGAAAAACTGTTTTTT CASSRDSREKLFF
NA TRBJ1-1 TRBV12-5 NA TGTGCTAGTGGCCCTGGTCCCTTGAACACTGAAGCTTTCTTT CASGPGPLNTEAFF
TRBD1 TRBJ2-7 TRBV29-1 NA TGCAGCGTTGATACGGACAGGGGGCGAAACGAGCAGTACTTC CSVDTDRGRNEQYF
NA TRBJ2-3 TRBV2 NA TGTGCCAGCACCCCAGAAGGGAGCTCGGGAGATACGCAGTATTTT CASTPEGSSGDTQYF
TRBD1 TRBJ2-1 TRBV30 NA TGTGCCTGGAGTTCCTCCAGGGGGAATGAGCAGTTCTTC CAWSSSRGNEQFF
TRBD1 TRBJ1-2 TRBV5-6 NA TGTGCCAGCAGCATTGACAACAGGGGAGGCTATGGCTACACCTTC CASSIDNRGGYGYTF
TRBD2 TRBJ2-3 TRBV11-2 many TGTGCCAGCAGCTTAGGCGGAGCGGGGGCGAGGGATACGCAGTATTTT CASSLGGAGARDTQYF
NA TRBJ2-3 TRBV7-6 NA TGTGCCAGCAGCTCACAGGGAAGCACAGATACGCAGTATTTT CASSSQGSTDTQYF
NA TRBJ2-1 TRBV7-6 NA TGTGCCAGCAGCCCGACAGCAGTAACCAATGAGCAGTTCTTC CASSPTAVTNEQFF
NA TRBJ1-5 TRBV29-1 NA TGCAGCGTTGGAAACCAAAATCAGCCCCAGCATTTT CSVGNQNQPQHF
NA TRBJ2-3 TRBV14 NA TGTGCCAGCAGCCAAGCGAAGCATCCCGGGGATACGCAGTATTTT CASSQAKHPGDTQYF
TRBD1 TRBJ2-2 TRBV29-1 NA TGCAGCGCTGGGACAGGGAAGATCGGGGAGCTGTTTTTT CSAGTGKIGELFF
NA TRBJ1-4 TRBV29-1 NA TGCAGCGTTGGTTCGCGGACTGAAAAACTGTTTTTT CSVGSRTEKLFF
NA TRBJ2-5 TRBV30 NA TGTGCCTGGAGCGCTCGGGAGGAGACCCAGTACTTC CAWSAREETQYF
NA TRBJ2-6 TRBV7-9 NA TGTGCCAGCAGCCTGGGGGACAACCTTTCTGGGGCCAACGTCCTGACTTTC CASSLGDNLSGANVLTF
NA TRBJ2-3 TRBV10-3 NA TGTGCCATCAGTGAGGCCCAGAGCACAGATACGCAGTATTTT CAISEAQSTDTQYF
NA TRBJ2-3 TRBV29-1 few TGCAGCGTTGAAGTACGCGGGGCGCTTGGCACAGATACGCAGTATTTT CSVEVRGALGTDTQYF
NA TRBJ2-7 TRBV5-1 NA TGCGCCAGCAGCTTGGATCCACCTCAGTCTCACGAGCAGTACTTC CASSLDPPQSHEQYF
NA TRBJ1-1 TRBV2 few TGTGCCAGCACGAGTAACGGATTGAACACTGAAGCTTTCTTT CASTSNGLNTEAFF
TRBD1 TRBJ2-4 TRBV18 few TGTGCCAGCTCACCACCTCCAGGACAGGCCGTCAAAAACATTCAGTACTTC CASSPPPGQAVKNIQYF
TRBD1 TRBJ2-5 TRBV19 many TGTGCCAGTAGTATAGATCACTCAGGGGGCTGGGAGACCCAGTACTTC CASSIDHSGGWETQYF
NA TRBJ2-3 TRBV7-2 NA TGTGCCAGCACCCTTGGGGGGTTTACAGATACGCAGTATTTT CASTLGGFTDTQYF
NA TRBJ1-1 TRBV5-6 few TGTGCCAGCAGCTTGGGAGTGCTGAACACTGAAGCTTTCTTT CASSLGVLNTEAFF